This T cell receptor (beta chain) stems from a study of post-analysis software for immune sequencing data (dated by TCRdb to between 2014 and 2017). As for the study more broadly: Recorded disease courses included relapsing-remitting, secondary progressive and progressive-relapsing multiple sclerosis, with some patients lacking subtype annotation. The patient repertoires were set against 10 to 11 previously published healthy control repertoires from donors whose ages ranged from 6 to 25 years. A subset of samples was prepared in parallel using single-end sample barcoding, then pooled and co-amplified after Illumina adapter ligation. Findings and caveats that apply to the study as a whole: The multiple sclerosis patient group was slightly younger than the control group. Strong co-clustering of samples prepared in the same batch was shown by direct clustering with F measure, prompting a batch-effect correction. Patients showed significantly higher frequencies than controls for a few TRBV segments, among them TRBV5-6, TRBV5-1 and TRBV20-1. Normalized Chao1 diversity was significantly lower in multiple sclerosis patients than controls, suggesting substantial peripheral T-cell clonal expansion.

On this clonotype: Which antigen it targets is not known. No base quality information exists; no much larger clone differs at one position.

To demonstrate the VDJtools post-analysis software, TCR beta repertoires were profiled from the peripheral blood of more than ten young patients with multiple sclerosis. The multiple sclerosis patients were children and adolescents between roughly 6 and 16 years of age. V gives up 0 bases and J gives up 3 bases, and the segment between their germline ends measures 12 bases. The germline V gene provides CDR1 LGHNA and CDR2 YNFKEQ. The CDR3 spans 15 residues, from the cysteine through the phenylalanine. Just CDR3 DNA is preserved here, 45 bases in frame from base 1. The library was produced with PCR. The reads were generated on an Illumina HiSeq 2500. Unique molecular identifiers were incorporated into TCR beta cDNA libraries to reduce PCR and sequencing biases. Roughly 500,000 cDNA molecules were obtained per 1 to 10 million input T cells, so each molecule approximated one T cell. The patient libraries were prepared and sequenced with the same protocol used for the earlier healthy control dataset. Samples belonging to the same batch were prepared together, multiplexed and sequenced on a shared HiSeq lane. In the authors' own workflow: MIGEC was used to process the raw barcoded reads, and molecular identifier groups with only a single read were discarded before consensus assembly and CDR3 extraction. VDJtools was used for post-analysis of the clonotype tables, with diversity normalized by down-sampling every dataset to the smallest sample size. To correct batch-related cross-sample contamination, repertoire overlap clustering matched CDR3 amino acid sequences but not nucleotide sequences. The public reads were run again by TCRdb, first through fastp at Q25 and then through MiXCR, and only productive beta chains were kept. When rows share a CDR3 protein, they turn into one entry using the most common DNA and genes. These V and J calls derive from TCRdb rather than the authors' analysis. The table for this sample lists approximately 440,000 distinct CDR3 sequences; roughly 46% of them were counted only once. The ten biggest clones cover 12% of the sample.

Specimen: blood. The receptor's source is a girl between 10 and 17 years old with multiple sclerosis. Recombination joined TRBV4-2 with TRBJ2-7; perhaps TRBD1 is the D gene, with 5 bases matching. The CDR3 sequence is CASSQDQGGYYEQYF. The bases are TGTGCCAGCAGCCAAGATCAGGGTGGATACTACGAGCAGTACTTC.